This record looks at one T cell receptor beta chain sequence and its context. The data are from a study of blood T cell repertoires in COVID-19. On the study more broadly: Italy, Spain and the United States were the sources of the convalescent and acute COVID-19 samples. The analysed material was cDNA or gDNA that came from T cells, B-cell-depleted T cells, or PBMCs.

V gave up 4 bases and J gave up 4 bases, with 13 bases separating them. The CDR3 is 14 amino acids. The germline CDR1 and CDR2 sequences are KGHSH and LQKENI. How the authors handled the data: Amplification with reference gene primers provided the estimates of nucleated cell counts. TCRdb keeps only in-frame clones here, not all; method: immunoSEQ multiplex PCR. Clonal size and the V and J genes are those of that table, whereas D and trimming came from the DNA. The table lists over 140,000 clones, about four fifths of them singletons. This clonotype was obtained from an older woman with acute or convalescent COVID-19. Material: peripheral blood. The J gene is TRBJ1-2, the V gene TRBV18, with a tentative D call TRBD1 (6 bases). CDR3 sequence (DNA): TGTGCCAGCTCACTACGGACAGAGGCCTATGGCTACACCTTC. This encodes CASSLRTEAYGYTF.